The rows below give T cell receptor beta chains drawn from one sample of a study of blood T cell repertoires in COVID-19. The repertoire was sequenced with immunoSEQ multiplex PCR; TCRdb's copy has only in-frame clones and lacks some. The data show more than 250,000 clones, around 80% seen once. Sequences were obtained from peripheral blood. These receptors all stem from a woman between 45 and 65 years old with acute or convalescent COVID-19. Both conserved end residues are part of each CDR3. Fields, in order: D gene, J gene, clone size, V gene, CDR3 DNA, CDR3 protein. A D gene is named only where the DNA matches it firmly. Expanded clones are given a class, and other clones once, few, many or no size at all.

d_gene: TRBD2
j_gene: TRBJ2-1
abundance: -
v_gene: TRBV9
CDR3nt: TGTGCCAGCAGCCCCCGGACTAGCGGGGGGGCCGGGTTCTTC
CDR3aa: CASSPRTSGGAGFF

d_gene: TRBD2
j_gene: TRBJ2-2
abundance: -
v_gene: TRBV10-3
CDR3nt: TGTGCCATCAGTGGATCTCTGGGGACTAGCGGGGGGATGCTTAACACCGGGGAGCTGTTTTTT
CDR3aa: CAISGSLGTSGGMLNTGELFF

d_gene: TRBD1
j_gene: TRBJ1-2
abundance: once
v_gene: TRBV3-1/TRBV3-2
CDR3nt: TGTGCCAGCAGCCAAGAACCCCGGACAGGCCCGGTTGGCTACACCTTC
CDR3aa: CASSQEPRTGPVGYTF

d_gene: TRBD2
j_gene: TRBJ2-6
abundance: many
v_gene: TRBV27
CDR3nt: TGTGCCAGCAGTTTGGAAGCGGGAGGGCCCTCTGGGGCCAACGTCCTGACTTTC
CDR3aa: CASSLEAGGPSGANVLTF

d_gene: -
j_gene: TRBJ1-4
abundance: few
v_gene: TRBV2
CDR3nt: TGTGCCAGCAGTTACTTATCGGGGAATGAAAAACTGTTTTTT
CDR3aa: CASSYLSGNEKLFF

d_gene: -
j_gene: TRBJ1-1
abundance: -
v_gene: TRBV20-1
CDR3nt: TGCAGTGCTAGTAAAGACAGCGCCTTGAACACTGAAGCTTTCTTT
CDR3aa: CSASKDSALNTEAFF

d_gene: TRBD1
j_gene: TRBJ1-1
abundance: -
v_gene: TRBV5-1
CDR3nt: TGCGCCAGCAGCCGCCGGGACAGGGGTATGGTGGGTGAAGCTTTCTTT
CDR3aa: CASSRRDRGMVGEAFF

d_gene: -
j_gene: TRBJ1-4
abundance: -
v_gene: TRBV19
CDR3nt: TGTGCCTCCGCCCGGATGAGGCTCGGCGAAAAACTGTTTTTT
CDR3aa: CASARMRLGEKLFF

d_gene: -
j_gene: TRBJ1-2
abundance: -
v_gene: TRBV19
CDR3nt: TGTGCCAGTAGTATAGGGGGCGGCTACACCTTC
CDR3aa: CASSIGGGYTF

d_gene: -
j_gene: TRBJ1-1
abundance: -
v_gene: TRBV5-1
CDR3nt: TGCGCCAGCAGCGGCGGGGCGGGGAACACTGAAGCTTTCTTT
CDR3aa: CASSGGAGNTEAFF

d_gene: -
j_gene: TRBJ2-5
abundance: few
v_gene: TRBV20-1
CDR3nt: TGCAGTGCGTTCCGGGAGACCCAGTACTTC
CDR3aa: CSAFRETQYF

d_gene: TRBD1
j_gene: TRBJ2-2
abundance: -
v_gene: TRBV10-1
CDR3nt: TGCGCCAGCCATGGACGGGACAGGGGGCAATATCTGAACACCGGGGAGCTGTTTTTT
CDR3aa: CASHGRDRGQYLNTGELFF

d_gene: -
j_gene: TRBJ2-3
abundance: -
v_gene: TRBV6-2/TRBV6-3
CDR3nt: TGTGCCAGCAGCCTCCCTCCCCTGGATACGCAGTATTTT
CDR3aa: CASSLPPLDTQYF

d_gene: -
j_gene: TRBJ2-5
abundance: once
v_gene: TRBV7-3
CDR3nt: TGTGCCAGCAGCCCAAGCGGCAGGCAAGAGACCCAGTACTTC
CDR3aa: CASSPSGRQETQYF

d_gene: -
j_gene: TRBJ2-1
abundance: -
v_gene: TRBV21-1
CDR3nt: TGTGCCAGCAGCAAAGAGCGGGCGGGCGACCACAATGAGCAGTTCTTC
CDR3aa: CASSKERAGDHNEQFF

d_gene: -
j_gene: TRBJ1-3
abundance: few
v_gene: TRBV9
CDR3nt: TGTGCCAGCAGCTCCATCGGCGGGGGGAGGGGAAACACCATATATTTT
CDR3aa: CASSSIGGGRGNTIYF

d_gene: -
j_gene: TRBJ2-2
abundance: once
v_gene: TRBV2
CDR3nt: TGTGCCAGCAGTGGGACTGACGGGAAGCCCGGGGAGCTGTTTTTT
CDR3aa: CASSGTDGKPGELFF

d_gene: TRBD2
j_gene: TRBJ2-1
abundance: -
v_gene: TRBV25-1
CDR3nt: TGTGCCAGCAGTAACTGGGCGGGGGATTACAATGAGCAGTTCTTC
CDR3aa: CASSNWAGDYNEQFF

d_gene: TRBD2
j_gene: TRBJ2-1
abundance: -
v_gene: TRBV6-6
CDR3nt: TGTGCCAGCAGTTCCCTAGCGGGGATTGAGCAGTTCTTC
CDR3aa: CASSSLAGIEQFF

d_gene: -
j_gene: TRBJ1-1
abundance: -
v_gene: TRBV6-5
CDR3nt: TGTGCCAGCAGCTCAGGGTCCATGAACACTGAAGCTTTCTTT
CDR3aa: CASSSGSMNTEAFF

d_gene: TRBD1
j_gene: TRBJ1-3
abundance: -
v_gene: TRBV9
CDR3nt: TGTGCCAGCAGCAAAAACTCCGGGACAGGGGCTGCCATATATTTT
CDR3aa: CASSKNSGTGAAIYF

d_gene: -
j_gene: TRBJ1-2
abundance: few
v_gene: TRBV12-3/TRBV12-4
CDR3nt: TGTGCCAGCAGTTTGGCAGGGAACCATGGCTACACCTTC
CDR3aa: CASSLAGNHGYTF

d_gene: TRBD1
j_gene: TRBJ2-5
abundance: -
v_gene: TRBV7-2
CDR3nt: TGTGCCAGCAGCTACAGGGGGCGAGAGACCCAGTACTTC
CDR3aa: CASSYRGRETQYF